Each of the 25 T cell receptor beta chains below was sequenced from the same sample in a study of T cell responses to AZD1222 COVID-19 vaccine. The protocol was immunoSEQ multiplex PCR, while the TCRdb copy is restricted to in-frame clones and leaves out a portion. The table has about 170,000 clones, more than 90% seen once. The starting material was peripheral blood, obtained on day 0 of AZD1222 vaccination. The receptor source for this set is an adult in good health.

This chain connects TRBV19 to TRBJ1-3; 10 bases align to TRBD1. Germline CDR1 is LNHDA and CDR2 is SQIVND (reference sequence). Unmatched junction bases numbered 5, after V lost 7 bases and J lost 5 bases. The CDR3 is made up of 14 amino acids. CDR3 DNA: TGTGCCAGTAAGCCGGACAGGGGGAGAAACACCATATATTTT. Translated, it gives CASKPDRGRNTIYF.

The CDR3 loop is CASSFYGTSGSYEQYF. In DNA, the CDR3 is TGTGCCAGCAGCTTTTACGGGACTAGCGGGAGCTACGAGCAGTACTTC. The chain combines TRBV7-2 with TRBJ2-7; TRBD2 matches at 14 bases. V dropped 3 bases and J dropped 3; count of bases not matched to a gene: 4. Germline CDR1 SGHTA, CDR2 FQGNSA. This CDR3 has 16 amino acids.

The CDR3 sequence is CATSDVADTQYF. CDR3 bases: TGTGCCACCAGTGATGTTGCAGATACGCAGTATTTT. The gene calls are TRBV24-1 and TRBJ2-3; D remains unclear. This CDR3 comprises 12 residues. Germline V gene lookup returns CDR1 KGHDR and CDR2 SFDVKD. The germline V and J ends were trimmed by 3 bases and 4 bases, with 4 bases remaining between them.

The rearrangement joins TRBV12-3 or TRBV12-4 to TRBJ2-1; 7 bases are a match to TRBD2. The CDR3 sequence is 12 residues long. Trimming took 8 bases from V and 8 from J; bases not matched to a gene: 6. CDR3 amino acids: CASGGGFHEQFF. For the CDR3, the DNA is TGTGCCAGCGGCGGGGGTTTTCATGAGCAGTTCTTC.

The CDR3 coding sequence is TGTGCCAGCTCCTCAGAGCCCCAGTATGGGGGAGCTTTCTTT. This translates into CASSSEPQYGGAFF. This chain uses TRBV18 with TRBJ1-1; D possibly corresponds to TRBD1 (5 bases). Looked up from germline, CDR1 is KGHSH and CDR2 is LQKENI. This CDR3 has 14 residues. The V end lost 6 bases, the J end lost 10 bases, and 21 bases lay between the germline ends.

The V and J genes are TRBV5-1 and TRBJ1-4, with no clear D. The CDR3 totals 14 residues. The germline gives CDR1 SGHRS, CDR2 YFSETQ. Trimming pared 3 bases from V and 0 bases from J, leaving 6 bases between. CDR3 coding DNA: TGCGCCAGCAGCTCCAGTGCAACTAATGAAAAACTGTTTTTT. Amino acid sequence: CASSSSATNEKLFF.

This clone was counted only a few times. This chain uses TRBV6-1 with TRBJ2-7; D call uncertain. V was cut by 1 base and J by 2 bases, with 12 bases left in between. Germline CDR1 and CDR2: MNHNS and SASEGT. This CDR3 comprises 15 residues. CDR3 residues: CASSEVRDGPYEQYF. CDR3 coding DNA: TGTGCCAGCAGTGAAGTCCGTGACGGACCCTACGAGCAGTACTTC.

J is TRBJ1-4 and V is TRBV6-5; D is unclear. Trimming left V 8 bases short and J 7 bases short, with 14 bases between. The V gene's germline CDR1 is MNHEY and CDR2 SVGAGI. This CDR3 region has 13 residues. CDR3: CASQGPYFEKLFF. As DNA, the CDR3 is TGTGCCAGCCAAGGGCCTTACTTTGAAAAACTGTTTTTT.

V usage is TRBV24-1 and J usage is TRBJ2-3; 7 bases map to TRBD1. Germline V gene sequence: CDR1 KGHDR, CDR2 SFDVKD. Germline trimming cut 2 bases from V and 1 base from J; bases unmatched to any gene: 2. This CDR3 is 15 amino acids long. The CDR3 coding sequence is TGTGCCACCAGTGATTCCGGGACAGGCACAGATACGCAGTATTTT. Translating gives CATSDSGTGTDTQYF.

The rearrangement joins TRBV7-2 to TRBJ1-2, with D uncertain. In germline, CDR1 is SGHTA, CDR2 FQGNSA. This CDR3 region has 14 residues. The V gene lost 2 bases and the J gene lost 8 bases, with 15 bases spanning the gap. The CDR3 spells CASSLLGSARGYTF. CDR3 sequence (DNA): TGTGCCAGCAGCTTATTAGGTTCCGCCAGGGGCTACACCTTC.

The V call is TRBV5-1, the J call TRBJ1-3; D call uncertain. Germline CDR1 reads SGHRS; CDR2 reads YFSETQ. CDR3 length: 15 amino acids. Trimming took off 4 bases at V and 0 bases at J, with 11 bases between the two ends. CDR3 in DNA: TGCGCCAGCAGCCCCGGACTGCACTCTGGAAACACCATATATTTT. Translated, it gives CASSPGLHSGNTIYF.

The chain couples TRBV6-5 to TRBJ1-2; a possible D gene is TRBD1 (5 bases). Germline V gene lookup returns CDR1 MNHEY and CDR2 SVGAGI. V lost 6 bases and J 4 bases, leaving 18 bases between the germline ends. This CDR3 contains 15 residues. The chain's CDR3 is CASRGPTTAFYGYTF. In DNA form, the CDR3 reads TGTGCCAGCAGGGGACCCACCACAGCTTTCTATGGCTACACCTTC.

The chain employs TRBV7-9 and TRBJ2-3, with unresolved D. The V end was cut by 8 bases, the J end by 5 bases, with 11 bases between. The CDR3 length is 12 residues. Germline CDR1 reads SEHNR; CDR2 reads FQNEAQ (reference sequence). As DNA, the CDR3 is TGTGCCAGCGGACCTTTAAAAGATACGCAGTATTTT. This translates into CASGPLKDTQYF.

The chain employs TRBV27 and TRBJ2-1; perhaps TRBD2 as D (5 bases). The CDR3 consists of 11 residues. Germline V gene lookup returns CDR1 MNHEY and CDR2 SMNVEV (reference sequence). Trimming removed 7 bases from V and 10 bases from J, with 11 bases in between. CDR3 in DNA: TGTGCCAGCACCTGGACTGGGGAGCAGTTCTTC. Residues: CASTWTGEQFF.

V and J are TRBV30 and TRBJ2-2; D possibly corresponds to TRBD2 (5 bases). V lost 3 bases and J lost 6, with 14 bases in between. The CDR3 loop spans 14 amino acids. Germline V gene lookup returns CDR1 GTSNPN and CDR2 SVGIG (reference sequence). CDR3 residues: CAWRGAAVAGELFF. The CDR3 region has the DNA TGTGCCTGGAGGGGAGCAGCTGTAGCCGGGGAGCTGTTTTTT. Variable domain in full (rest from reference TRBV30 and TRBJ2-2): SQTIHQWPATLVQPVGSPLSLECTVEGTSNPNLYWYRQAAGRGLQLLFYSVGIGQISSEVPQNLSASRPQDRQFILSSKKLLLSDSGFYLCAWRGAAVAGELFFGEGSRLTVL.

The chain couples TRBV16 to TRBJ1-5; 8 nucleotides align to TRBD1. The CDR3 has 15 amino acids. CDR1 and CDR2 from the germline V gene are KGHSY and FQNENV. The trim removed 3 bases at V and 6 bases at J, leaving 7 bases unmatched. CDR3 nucleotide sequence: TGTGCCAGCAGCCAGTCCGGACAGGGACGTCAGCCCCAGCATTTT. It yields the protein CASSQSGQGRQPQHF.

This sequence joins TRBV4-3 and TRBJ1-3; a possible D gene is TRBD1 (6 bases). Germline assignment: CDR1 LGHNA and CDR2 YSLEER. Trimming took 1 base from V and 4 from J, leaving 20 bases between them. This CDR3 has 18 amino acids. The DNA of the CDR3 is TGCGCCAGCAGCCAAGCCCGGGACAATAACTTTCTGGGAAACACCATATATTTT. It codes for CASSQARDNNFLGNTIYF.

The V call is TRBV2, the J call TRBJ2-5; D is ambiguous. This CDR3 has 14 residues. Trimming took off 6 bases at V and 3 bases at J, with 14 bases between the two ends. Germline V CDR1 and CDR2: SNHLY, FYNNEI. The CDR3 region is CASRGVGREETQYF. The CDR3 DNA sequence: TGTGCCAGCAGGGGTGTGGGCCGGGAAGAGACCCAGTACTTC.

The J gene is TRBJ2-1, the V gene TRBV5-1, with 12 bases aligning to TRBD2. The CDR3 totals 13 residues. CDR1 and CDR2 from the germline V gene are SGHRS and YFSETQ. Trimming at V came to 7 bases and at J to 7 bases, leaving 3 bases not matched to a gene. CDR3 nucleotides: TGCGCCAGCGGGACTAGCGGGCCTAATGAGCAGTTCTTC. Its protein product is CASGTSGPNEQFF.

The rearrangement links TRBV24-1 to TRBJ2-3, with no clear D. The CDR3 totals 12 residues. Trimming removed 5 bases at V and 4 bases at J, with 6 bases between. Germline V lookup: CDR1 KGHDR, CDR2 SFDVKD. The CDR3 DNA is TGTGCCACCAGTGCCGGCCCAGATACGCAGTATTTT. Residues: CATSAGPDTQYF.

This clone has just a few counts. Other DNA sequences from this sample encode an identical CDR3 as well. V gene TRBV19 combines with J gene TRBJ2-5; D not resolved. The length of the CDR3 is 11 residues. Germline lookup yields CDR1 LNHDA and CDR2 SQIVND (reference sequence). V lost 3 bases and J 4 bases, leaving 3 bases between the germline ends. CDR3 bases: TGTGCCAGTAGTATCCGAGAGACCCAGTACTTC. As protein: CASSIRETQYF.

This sequence joins TRBV19 and TRBJ1-1; unclear D gene. The CDR3 is 15 amino acids. Trimming took 8 bases from V and 0 from J, leaving 16 bases between them. From germline, CDR1 is LNHDA and CDR2 SQIVND (reference sequence). The CDR3: CASRVREPMNTEAFF. The CDR3 DNA reads TGTGCCAGTCGCGTTCGGGAGCCCATGAACACTGAAGCTTTCTTT.

The gene calls are TRBV30 and TRBJ1-5; D gene ambiguous. The length of the CDR3 is 13 residues. Germline CDR1 and CDR2: GTSNPN and SVGIG (reference sequence). The V end lost 5 bases, the J end lost 5 bases, and 13 bases lay between the germline ends. The CDR3 nucleotides are TGTGCCTGGGGTATCCAGAGGGATCAGCCCCAGCATTTT. It translates to CAWGIQRDQPQHF.

The rearrangement joins TRBV7-2 to TRBJ1-2; unclear D gene. The germline V and J ends were trimmed by 1 base and 5 bases, with 8 bases remaining between them. The CDR3 length is 13 residues. From germline, CDR1 is SGHTA and CDR2 FQGNSA. The CDR3 nucleotides are TGTGCCAGCAGCTTAGGGAGGGCGTATGGCTACACCTTC. Translation gives CASSLGRAYGYTF. The full variable domain, completed using reference TRBV7-2 and TRBJ1-2, is GAGVSQSPSNKVTEKGKDVELRCDPISGHTALYWYRQSLGQGLEFLIYFQGNSAPDKSGLPSDRFSAERTGGSVSTLTIQRTQQEDSAVYLCASSLGRAYGYTFGSGTRLTVV.

CDR3 protein: CASSGHVARGQETQYF. The CDR3 bases are TGTGCCAGCAGCGGACATGTAGCCCGGGGCCAAGAGACCCAGTACTTC. V gene TRBV5-4 combines with J gene TRBJ2-5; D is perhaps TRBD1 or TRBD2 (5 bases each). The germline V gene has CDR1 SGHNT and CDR2 YYREEE (reference sequence). V dropped 4 bases and J dropped 1 base, with 17 bases sitting between them. The CDR3 is made up of 16 amino acids.